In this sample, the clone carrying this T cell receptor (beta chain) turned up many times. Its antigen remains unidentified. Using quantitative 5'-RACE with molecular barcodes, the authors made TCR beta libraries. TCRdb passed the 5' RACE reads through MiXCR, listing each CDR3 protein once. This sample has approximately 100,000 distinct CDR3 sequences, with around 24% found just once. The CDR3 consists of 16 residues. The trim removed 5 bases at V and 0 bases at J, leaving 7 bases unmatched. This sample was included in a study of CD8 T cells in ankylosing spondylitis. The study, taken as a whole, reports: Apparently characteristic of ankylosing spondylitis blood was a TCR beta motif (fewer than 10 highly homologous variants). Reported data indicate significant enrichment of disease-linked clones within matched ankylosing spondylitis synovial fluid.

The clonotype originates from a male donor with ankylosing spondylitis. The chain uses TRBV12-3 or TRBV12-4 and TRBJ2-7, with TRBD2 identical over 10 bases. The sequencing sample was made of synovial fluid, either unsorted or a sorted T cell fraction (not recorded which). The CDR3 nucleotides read TGTGCCAGCAGTCGCCGGACTAGCGGACACTCCTACGAGCAGTACTTC. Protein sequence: CASSRRTSGHSYEQYF.